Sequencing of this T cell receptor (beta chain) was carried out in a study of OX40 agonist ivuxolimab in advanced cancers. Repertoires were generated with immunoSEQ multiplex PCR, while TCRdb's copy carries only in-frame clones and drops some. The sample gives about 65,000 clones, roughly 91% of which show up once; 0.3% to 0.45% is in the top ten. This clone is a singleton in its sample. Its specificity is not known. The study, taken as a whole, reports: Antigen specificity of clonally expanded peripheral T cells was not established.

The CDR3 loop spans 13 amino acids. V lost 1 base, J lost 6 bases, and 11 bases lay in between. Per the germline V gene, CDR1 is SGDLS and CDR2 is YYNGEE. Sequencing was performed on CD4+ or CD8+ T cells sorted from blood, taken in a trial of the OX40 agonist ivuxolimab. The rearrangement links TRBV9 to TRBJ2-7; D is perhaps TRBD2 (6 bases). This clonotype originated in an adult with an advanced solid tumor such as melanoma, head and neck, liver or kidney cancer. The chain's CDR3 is CASSVFGGREQYF. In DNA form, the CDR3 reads TGTGCCAGCAGCGTATTCGGGGGTCGCGAGCAGTACTTC. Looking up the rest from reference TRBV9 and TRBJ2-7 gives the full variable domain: DSGVTQTPKHLITATGQRVTLRCSPRSGDLSVYWYQQSLDQGLQFLIQYYNGEERAKGNILERFSAQQFPDLHSELNLSSLELGDSALYFCASSVFGGREQYFGPGTRLTVT.